Here is one T cell receptor (beta chain) with its context. Its antigen is not identified. The data were obtained in a study of T cell responses to AZD1222 COVID-19 vaccine. The overall study: Some second doses came at about 4 weeks and others at about 12 weeks; these were pooled.

Trimming removed 4 bases from V and 4 bases from J, with 17 bases in between. The length of the CDR3 is 15 residues. Per germline, CDR1 SGHDT and CDR2 YYEEEE. Using immunoSEQ multiplex PCR, the repertoire was profiled, and TCRdb retains in-frame clones only, with some absent. The data show over 70,000 clones, approximately 88% seen once. Regarding the study as a whole: As reported, nearly half of all spike-specific TCRs target variant regions that are unmutated. Repertoire collection took place solely once the T cell response had peaked.

The receptor's source is an adult in good health. Source: peripheral blood, taken on day 0 of AZD1222 vaccination. The V and J genes are TRBV5-6 and TRBJ1-2, with D possibly matching TRBD1 (5 bases). The CDR3 nucleotides are TGTGCCAGCAGCGCGGGGGGAGGATTATCCTATGGCTACACCTTC. It encodes CASSAGGGLSYGYTF.